Below are 8 T cell receptor delta chains sequenced from a single sample in a study of Vδ1+ human thymocytes. Study-wide points: Highly polyclonal TRG and TRD repertoires with Gaussian CDR3 length distributions appeared in thymus.

Extracted RNA was reverse transcribed into cDNA. Pooled V-gene forward primers with one constant-region reverse primer generated the CDR3 amplicons by multiplex PCR. TCRdb reapplied CATT to the multiplex PCR reads. The sample comprises under 85,000 delta-chain clones, around 35% of which are singletons, and approximately 0.3% rests with the top ten. The antigens for these receptors are not known. The sequenced sample was Vdelta1+ gamma-delta thymocytes from the thymus. Described subset: FACS-sorted CD3+ TCRalphabeta- TCRVdelta1+ TCRVdelta2- thymocytes. These receptor sequences come from a boy younger than two who had congenital heart surgery.

This rearrangement joins TRDV1 to TRDJ1; 8 bases agree with TRDD3. This CDR3 contains 19 residues. Per germline, CDR1 TSWWSYY and CDR2 QGS. V was clipped by 0 bases and J by 1 base; unmatched bases: 13. CDR3 loop: CALGELAPGGKLTTDKLIF. In DNA form, the CDR3 reads TGTGCTCTTGGGGAACTAGCGCCTGGGGGAAAGCTTACCACCGATAAACTCATCTTT.

Note on this clone: The junction departs from germline at one end; a sequencing error may be responsible. The genes are TRDV1 and TRDJ1; possible D gene TRDD3, 6 bases. The CDR3 extends over 18 amino acids. Germline CDR1 is TSWWSYY and CDR2 is QGS. The CDR3 loop reads CALGEPGLGDPNTDNLIF. CDR3 coding DNA: TGTGCTCTTGGGGAACCTGGCCTTGGGGATCCCAACACCGATAACCTCATCTTT.

A few counts support this clone. An end of the junction does not agree with germline; a read error may underlie this. The gene calls are TRDV1 and TRDJ1; 12 bases are a match to TRDD3. This CDR3 spans 16 amino acids. Germline CDR1 is TSWWSYY and CDR2 is QGS. CDR3 in DNA: TGTGCTCCTGGGTCCTCAGGACCTGGGGGATACGGTAAACTCATCTTT. It codes for CAPGSSGPGGYGKLIF.

The chain combines TRDV1 with TRDJ1; TRDD3 matches at 7 bases. The CDR3 has 18 amino acids. Germline V gives CDR1 TSWWSYY, CDR2 QGS. With V trimmed by 5 bases and J by 0 bases, 15 bases remained unmatched. CDR3 amino acids: CALGKSTRWGTHTDKLIF. CDR3 sequence (DNA): TGTGCTCTTGGGAAATCGACGCGATGGGGGACCCACACCGATAAACTCATCTTT.

There are a few counts of this clone. The V call is TRDV2, the J call TRDJ1, with TRDD3 matching 7 bases. Germline V gives CDR1 GEAIGNYY, CDR2 EKD. The CDR3 consists of 15 residues. The trim removed 3 bases at V and 0 bases at J, leaving 6 bases unmatched. CDR3 nucleotide sequence: TGTGCCTGTGACGACTGGGGAGGCTACACCGATAAACTCATCTTT. Translation: CACDDWGGYTDKLIF.

This clone has a handful of counts. V usage is TRDV1 and J usage is TRDJ1, with a possible D match to TRDD3 (6 bases). The germline V and J ends were trimmed by 8 bases and 0 bases, with 25 bases remaining between them. The germline gives CDR1 TSWWSYY, CDR2 QGS. This CDR3 is 18 amino acids long. CDR3 coding DNA: TGTGCTCTTCCCAGTGATGGCGCAGTGGGGGTTTACACCGATAAACTCATCTTT. Its protein product is CALPSDGAVGVYTDKLIF.

Only a few counts were recorded for this clone. This sequence joins TRDV1 and TRDJ1; no definite D call. The CDR3 totals 20 residues. CDR1 TSWWSYY and CDR2 QGS come from the germline V gene. V shed 4 bases and J shed 1 base, with 28 bases lying between them. CDR3 protein: CALGAVGAPFYLWATDKLIF. The DNA of the CDR3 is TGTGCTCTTGGGGCCGTAGGGGCCCCCTTTTACTTATGGGCCACCGATAAACTCATCTTT.

The chain has TRDV1 and TRDJ1; the D is unclear. Germline CDR1 is TSWWSYY and CDR2 is QGS. The V gene lost 0 bases and the J gene lost 2 bases, with 28 bases spanning the gap. The length of the CDR3 is 21 residues. Here the CDR3 reads CALGELQVAAAGPRRTDKLIF. The CDR3 DNA is TGTGCTCTTGGGGAACTTCAGGTGGCAGCTGCGGGACCCAGAAGGACCGATAAACTCATCTTT.